The 24 T cell receptor beta chains given below trace back to one sample, sequenced in a study of shared clonotypes between healthy human individuals. TCRdb's copy holds only in-frame clones and misses some; the assay was immunoSEQ multiplex PCR. The sample shows 1,500,000 or so clones, around 98.5% of them seen only once. What was sequenced was naive CD4+ T cells sorted from blood. Subset defined: CD45RA+ positively selected. These receptors originate from a man aged 30 to 39 in good health.

This clone was observed a handful of times. The V call is TRBV5-1, the J call TRBJ1-1; TRBD1 agrees at 9 bases. V was pared by 0 bases and J by 4 bases, with 1 base of the junction left unmatched. Germline V gives CDR1 SGHRS, CDR2 YFSETQ. The CDR3 loop spans 14 amino acids. CDR3 loop: CASSLEQGATEAFF. CDR3 sequence (DNA): TGCGCCAGCAGCTTGGAACAGGGGGCCACTGAAGCTTTCTTT.

The chain has TRBV6-5 and TRBJ1-2; D is undetermined. This CDR3 is 13 amino acids long. Trimming took off 6 bases at V and 4 bases at J, with 12 bases between the two ends. Germline V gene sequence: CDR1 MNHEY, CDR2 SVGAGI. CDR3 protein: CASSEGLGYGYTF. DNA for the CDR3: TGTGCCAGCAGCGAAGGGTTGGGCTATGGCTACACCTTC.

This chain links TRBV19 with TRBJ2-4; 8 bases match TRBD2. This CDR3 has 12 residues. V gave up 7 bases and J gave up 9 bases; unmatched junction bases: 5. The germline V gene has CDR1 LNHDA and CDR2 SQIVND (reference sequence). The CDR3 is CASTSRGGIQYF. The DNA for the CDR3 is TGTGCCAGTACCAGTCGGGGGGGCATTCAGTACTTC.

J is TRBJ1-5 and V is TRBV11-1; 11 bases align to TRBD1. CDR1 and CDR2 from the germline V gene are SGHAT and FQDESV (reference sequence). V shed 4 bases, J shed 6 bases, and the junction held 5 bases outside the gene matches. CDR3 length: 15 amino acids. The DNA of the CDR3 is TGTGCCAGCAGCTCCGGGACAGGGGGAGGTCAGCCCCAGCATTTT. Its translation is CASSSGTGGGQPQHF.

This rearrangement joins TRBV5-1 to TRBJ2-7; the match to TRBD2 covers 9 bases. After removal of 1 base from V and 5 bases from J, the junction contained 7 bases not matched to a gene. CDR3 size: 15 residues. Germline V gene data show CDR1 as SGHRS and CDR2 as YFSETQ. CDR3 sequence reads: CASSLPGGRANEQYF. The CDR3 DNA is TGCGCCAGCAGCTTGCCTGGCGGGAGGGCTAACGAGCAGTACTTC.

The chain carries TRBV2 and TRBJ1-2, with D tentatively TRBD1 (6 bases). This CDR3 has 14 residues. Per germline, CDR1 SNHLY and CDR2 FYNNEI. The ends were cut back, 3 bases at V and 5 bases at J, with 13 bases in the middle. The CDR3 protein is CASSEPGRGYGYTF. CDR3 DNA sequence: TGTGCCAGCAGTGAGCCAGGGAGGGGGTATGGCTACACCTTC. Variable domain in full (rest from reference TRBV2 and TRBJ1-2): EPEVTQTPSHQVTQMGQEVILRCVPISNHLYFYWYRQILGQKVEFLVSFYNNEISEKSEIFDDQFSVERPDGSNFTLKIRSTKLEDSAMYFCASSEPGRGYGYTFGSGTRLTVV.

The DNA of the CDR3 is TGTGCCAGCAACCTAAGACAGGGAGACTCCTACGAGCAGTACTTC. As protein: CASNLRQGDSYEQYF. The chain recombines TRBV28 with TRBJ2-7; TRBD1 matches at 7 bases. With 7 bases clipped from V and 0 bases from J, the junction kept 9 bases outside the gene matches. The CDR3 is made up of 15 amino acids. The germline gives CDR1 MDHEN, CDR2 SYDVKM.

The chain has TRBV4-1 and TRBJ2-1, with D tentatively TRBD1 or TRBD2 (5 bases each). Germline loops: CDR1 MGHRA, CDR2 YSYEKL. The CDR3 sequence is 13 residues long. The V and J ends lost 1 base and 9 bases respectively, with 10 bases between them. The chain's CDR3 is CASSQVEGSEQFF. The CDR3 region has the DNA TGCGCCAGCAGCCAAGTAGAGGGGTCTGAGCAGTTCTTC.

The CDR3 spells CASSPDKGSQPQHF. In DNA form, the CDR3 reads TGTGCCAGCTCACCCGATAAGGGGAGTCAGCCCCAGCATTTT. The chain couples TRBV18 to TRBJ1-5; a weak D match, TRBD1 (5 bases). CDR3 length equals 14 residues. Germline V gene sequence: CDR1 KGHSH, CDR2 LQKENI. Trimming removed 3 bases at V and 6 bases at J, with 12 bases between.

V gene TRBV7-9 combines with J gene TRBJ2-6; 10 bases align to TRBD1. The CDR3 consists of 19 residues. Trimming took 4 bases from V and 0 from J; bases not matched to a gene: 9. The germline V gene has CDR1 SEHNR and CDR2 FQNEAQ (reference sequence). The CDR3 region is CASSSGTGVLYSGANVLTF. CDR3 nucleotide sequence: TGTGCCAGCAGCTCAGGGACAGGGGTATTATACTCTGGGGCCAACGTCCTGACTTTC.

V gene TRBV28 combines with J gene TRBJ1-1; tentatively, D is TRBD1 (6 bases). Trimming stripped 10 bases from V and 8 bases from J, with 14 bases between. The CDR3 is made up of 11 amino acids. Germline values: CDR1 MDHEN, CDR2 SYDVKM. The CDR3 DNA reads as TGTGCCATCTTGGGGGCCAGAGAAGCTTTCTTT. Its translation is CAILGAREAFF. Full variable domain (rest looked up from reference TRBV28 and TRBJ1-1): DVKVTQSSRYLVKRTGEKVFLECVQDMDHENMFWYRQDPGLGLRLIYFSYDVKMKEKGDIPEGYSVSREKKERFSLILESASTNQTSMYLCAILGAREAFFGQGTRLTVV.

V usage is TRBV19 and J usage is TRBJ1-5, with D tentatively TRBD1 (6 bases). This CDR3 region has 15 residues. Germline lookup yields CDR1 LNHDA and CDR2 SQIVND (reference sequence). V dropped 0 bases and J dropped 4 bases, with 10 bases sitting between them. Here the CDR3 DNA reads TGTGCCAGTAGTATAGATCGTGACAGGAATCAGCCCCAGCATTTT. Translated: CASSIDRDRNQPQHF.

This chain joins TRBV6-5 and TRBJ2-3; 11 bases map to TRBD2. The V gene's germline CDR1 is MNHEY and CDR2 SVGAGI. This CDR3 comprises 13 residues. V dropped 10 bases and J dropped 1; count of bases not matched to a gene: 1. CDR3 protein: CATTSGGTDTQYF. Here the CDR3 DNA reads TGTGCCACGACTAGCGGGGGCACAGATACGCAGTATTTT.

J is TRBJ2-1 and V is TRBV14, with 9 bases matching TRBD2. The trim removed 4 bases at V and 7 bases at J, leaving 17 bases unmatched. The CDR3 consists of 18 residues. Per germline, CDR1 SGHDN and CDR2 FVKESK. Written as DNA, the CDR3 is TGTGCCAGCAGCCGCCTAGGGGCTAGCGGGGCGGCGTGGAATGAGCAGTTCTTC. Translating gives CASSRLGASGAAWNEQFF.

The V and J genes are TRBV18 and TRBJ2-3; the D call may be TRBD1 or TRBD2 (5 bases each). The V and J ends lost 2 bases and 7 bases respectively, with 13 bases between them. This CDR3 has 14 residues. Germline CDR1 and CDR2: KGHSH and LQKENI. The CDR3 nucleotides are TGTGCCAGCTCACCAGGGGCGTGGGGGAATACGCAGTATTTT. Residues: CASSPGAWGNTQYF.

The rearrangement uses TRBV28 and TRBJ1-2, with 9 bases identical to TRBD1. Germline CDR1 and CDR2: MDHEN and SYDVKM. Trimming cost V 10 bases and J 2 bases; bases outside gene matches: 2. The CDR3 is 12 amino acids. CDR3 protein: CATGTGNYGYTF. CDR3 bases: TGTGCCACCGGGACAGGGAACTATGGCTACACCTTC.

The CDR3 here is CASSLEPTGAFF. The CDR3 bases are TGTGCCAGCAGCTTAGAGCCGACGGGGGCTTTCTTT. This chain links TRBV11-2 with TRBJ1-1; D remains ambiguous. This CDR3 has 12 amino acids. V was clipped by 0 bases and J by 11 bases, with 10 bases between them. Germline V gene sequence: CDR1 SGHAT, CDR2 FQNNGV.

This CDR3 is CASSARDRGRNGYTF. DNA for the CDR3: TGTGCCAGCAGCGCCCGGGACAGGGGGCGCAATGGCTACACCTTC. The chain is built from TRBV9 and TRBJ1-2, with 12 bases identical to TRBD1. The CDR3 runs 15 residues. After removal of 3 bases from V and 6 bases from J, the junction contained 6 bases not matched to a gene. Germline V gives CDR1 SGDLS, CDR2 YYNGEE.

This chain connects TRBV2 to TRBJ1-5; 7 bases match TRBD1. Germline CDR1 and CDR2: SNHLY and FYNNEI. V trimming: 7 bases; J trimming: 1 base; junction bases outside the gene matches: 7. CDR3 length: 15 residues. This chain's CDR3 is CASIGDRRSNQPQHF. CDR3 coding DNA: TGTGCCAGCATAGGGGACAGAAGAAGCAATCAGCCCCAGCATTTT.

The chain recombines TRBV19 with TRBJ1-5, with D possibly matching TRBD1 (6 bases). The CDR3 is 17 residues long. Trimming pared 3 bases from V and 9 bases from J, leaving 24 bases between. The germline CDR1 and CDR2 sequences are LNHDA and SQIVND (reference sequence). CDR3 loop: CASSIRGGNREPPPQHF. The CDR3, as DNA: TGTGCCAGTAGTATTCGGGGGGGCAACAGGGAACCTCCGCCCCAGCATTTT.

The rearrangement links TRBV6-6 to TRBJ1-5; D not certain. The V gene lost 4 bases and the J gene lost 3 bases, with 7 bases spanning the gap. Germline V CDR1 and CDR2: MNHNY, SVGAGI (reference sequence). The CDR3 runs to 13 residues. The CDR3 region has the DNA TGTGCCAGCAGTTCAAGGGACAATCAGCCCCAGCATTTT. Translated, it gives CASSSRDNQPQHF.

V usage is TRBV7-9 and J usage is TRBJ1-1; D ambiguous. The V gene lost 3 bases and the J gene lost 3 bases, with 8 bases spanning the gap. In germline, CDR1 is SEHNR, CDR2 FQNEAQ (reference sequence). CDR3 length: 13 amino acids. This chain's CDR3 is CASSLEEDTEAFF. CDR3 nucleotide sequence: TGTGCCAGCAGCTTGGAAGAGGACACTGAAGCTTTCTTT.

V usage is TRBV19 and J usage is TRBJ2-2; 7 bases agree with TRBD1. Germline CDR1 LNHDA, CDR2 SQIVND (reference sequence). This CDR3 spans 15 amino acids. The junction had 4 bases not matched to a gene; V was cut back by 5 bases and J by 1 base. CDR3 sequence: CASSPWTGNTGELFF. CDR3 DNA sequence: TGTGCCAGTAGTCCATGGACAGGGAACACCGGGGAGCTGTTTTTT.

V gene TRBV28 combines with J gene TRBJ2-5, with a possible D match to TRBD2 (6 bases). The CDR3 is made up of 17 amino acids. Trimming shortened V by 3 bases and J by 5 bases, and 22 bases separated the two germline ends. Germline lookup yields CDR1 MDHEN and CDR2 SYDVKM. The CDR3 region is CASSLYGSGHTRETQYF. Written as DNA, the CDR3 is TGTGCCAGCAGTTTGTACGGAAGCGGGCATACTCGGGAGACCCAGTACTTC.